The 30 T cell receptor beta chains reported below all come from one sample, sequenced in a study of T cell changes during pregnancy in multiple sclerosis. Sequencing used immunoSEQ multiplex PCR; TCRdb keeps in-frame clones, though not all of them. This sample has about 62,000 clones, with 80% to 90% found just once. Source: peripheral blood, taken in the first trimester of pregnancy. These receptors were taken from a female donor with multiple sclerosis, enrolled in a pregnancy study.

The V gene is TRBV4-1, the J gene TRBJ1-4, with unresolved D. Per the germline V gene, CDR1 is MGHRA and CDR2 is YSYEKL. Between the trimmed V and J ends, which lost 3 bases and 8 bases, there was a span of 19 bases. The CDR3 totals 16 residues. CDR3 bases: TGCGCCAGCAGCCACGCCGCCAGGTCGTTGTCCGAAAAACTGTTTTTT. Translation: CASSHAARSLSEKLFF.

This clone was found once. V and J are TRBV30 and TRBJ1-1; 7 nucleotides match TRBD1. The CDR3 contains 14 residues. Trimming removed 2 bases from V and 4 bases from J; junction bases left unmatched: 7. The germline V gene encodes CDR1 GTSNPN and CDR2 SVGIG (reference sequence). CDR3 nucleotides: TGTGCCTGGAGTCCGACACAGGGGACCACTGAAGCTTTCTTT. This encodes CAWSPTQGTTEAFF.

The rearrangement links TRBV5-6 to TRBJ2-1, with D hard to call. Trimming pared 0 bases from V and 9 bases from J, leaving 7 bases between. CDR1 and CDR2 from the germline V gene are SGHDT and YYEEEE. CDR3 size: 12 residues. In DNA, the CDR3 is TGTGCCAGCAGCTTGGTAGCCGGTGAGCAGTTCTTC. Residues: CASSLVAGEQFF.

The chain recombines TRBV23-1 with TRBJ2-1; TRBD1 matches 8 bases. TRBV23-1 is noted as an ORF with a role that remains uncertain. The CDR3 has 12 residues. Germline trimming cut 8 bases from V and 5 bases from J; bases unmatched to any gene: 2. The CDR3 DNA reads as TGCGCCAGCCCGACAGGGGACAATGAGCAGTTCTTC. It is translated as CASPTGDNEQFF.

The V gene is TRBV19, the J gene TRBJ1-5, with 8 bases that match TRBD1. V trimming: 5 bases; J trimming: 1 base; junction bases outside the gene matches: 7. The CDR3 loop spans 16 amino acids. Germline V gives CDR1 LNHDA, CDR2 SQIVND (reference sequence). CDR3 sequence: CASSGTGKLSNQPQHF. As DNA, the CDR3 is TGTGCCAGTAGTGGGACAGGTAAATTGAGCAATCAGCCCCAGCATTTT.

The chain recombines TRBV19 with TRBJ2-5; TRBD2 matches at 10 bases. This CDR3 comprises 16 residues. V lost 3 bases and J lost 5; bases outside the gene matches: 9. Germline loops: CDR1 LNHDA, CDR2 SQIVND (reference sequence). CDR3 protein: CASSIRAGGPWETQYF. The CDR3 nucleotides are TGTGCCAGTAGTATCCGAGCGGGGGGGCCTTGGGAGACCCAGTACTTC.

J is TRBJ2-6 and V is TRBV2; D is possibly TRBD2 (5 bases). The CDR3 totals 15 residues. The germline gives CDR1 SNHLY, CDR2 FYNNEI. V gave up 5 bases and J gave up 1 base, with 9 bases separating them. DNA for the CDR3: TGTGCCAGCAGTAACGGGATTTCTGGGGCCAACGTCCTGACTTTC. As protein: CASSNGISGANVLTF. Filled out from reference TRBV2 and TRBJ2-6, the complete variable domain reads EPEVTQTPSHQVTQMGQEVILRCVPISNHLYFYWYRQILGQKVEFLVSFYNNEISEKSEIFDDQFSVERPDGSNFTLKIRSTKLEDSAMYFCASSNGISGANVLTFGAGSRLTVL.

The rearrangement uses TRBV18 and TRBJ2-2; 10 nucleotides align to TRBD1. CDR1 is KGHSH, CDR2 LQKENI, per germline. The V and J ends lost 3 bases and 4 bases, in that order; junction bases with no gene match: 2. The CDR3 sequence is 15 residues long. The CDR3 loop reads CASSPGQGSTGELFF. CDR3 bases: TGTGCCAGCTCACCGGGACAGGGGAGCACCGGGGAGCTGTTTTTT. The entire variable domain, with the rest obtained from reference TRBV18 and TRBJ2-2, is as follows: NAGVMQNPRHLVRRRGQEARLRCSPMKGHSHVYWYRQLPEEGLKFMVYLQKENIIDESGMPKERFSAEFPKEGPSILRIQQVVRGDSAAYFCASSPGQGSTGELFFGEGSRLTVL.

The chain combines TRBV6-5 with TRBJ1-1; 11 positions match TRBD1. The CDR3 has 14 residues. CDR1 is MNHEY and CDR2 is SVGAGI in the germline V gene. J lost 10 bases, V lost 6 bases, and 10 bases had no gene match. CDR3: CASRGQGDVFGAFF. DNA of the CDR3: TGTGCCAGCAGGGGACAGGGGGATGTCTTTGGAGCTTTCTTT.

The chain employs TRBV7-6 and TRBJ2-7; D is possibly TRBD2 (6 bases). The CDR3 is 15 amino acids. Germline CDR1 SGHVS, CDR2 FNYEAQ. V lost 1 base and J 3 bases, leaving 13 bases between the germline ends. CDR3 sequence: CASSLEEGIGYEQYF. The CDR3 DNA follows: TGTGCCAGCAGCTTAGAGGAGGGGATCGGCTACGAGCAGTACTTC.

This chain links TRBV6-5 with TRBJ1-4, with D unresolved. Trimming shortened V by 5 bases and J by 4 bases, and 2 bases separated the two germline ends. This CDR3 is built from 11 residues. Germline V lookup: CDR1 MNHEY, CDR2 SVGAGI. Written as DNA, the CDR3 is TGTGCCAGCAGTCATAATGAAAAACTGTTTTTT. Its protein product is CASSHNEKLFF.

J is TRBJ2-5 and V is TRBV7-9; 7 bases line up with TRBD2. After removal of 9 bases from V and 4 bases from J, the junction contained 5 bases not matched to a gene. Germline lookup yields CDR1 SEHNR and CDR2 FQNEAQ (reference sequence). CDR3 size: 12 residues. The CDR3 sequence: CASTGGVETQYF. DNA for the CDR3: TGTGCCAGTACTGGGGGGGTAGAGACCCAGTACTTC.

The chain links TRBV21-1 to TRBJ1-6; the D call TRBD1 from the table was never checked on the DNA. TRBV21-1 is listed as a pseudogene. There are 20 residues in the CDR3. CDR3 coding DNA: TGTGCCAGCAGCAAAAAAAAACATACCAGGGGTCGCTCCTATAATTCACCCCTCCACTTT. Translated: CASSKKKHTRGRSYNSPLHF.

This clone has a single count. The chain's CDR3 is CASTTALNANTGELFF. In nucleotides, the CDR3 is TGTGCCAGCACTACCGCCCTAAACGCGAACACCGGGGAGCTGTTTTTT. The gene calls are TRBV2 and TRBJ2-2; the D is unclear. The germline V and J ends were trimmed by 7 bases and 0 bases, with 15 bases remaining between them. Per the germline V gene, CDR1 is SNHLY and CDR2 is FYNNEI. There are 16 residues in the CDR3.

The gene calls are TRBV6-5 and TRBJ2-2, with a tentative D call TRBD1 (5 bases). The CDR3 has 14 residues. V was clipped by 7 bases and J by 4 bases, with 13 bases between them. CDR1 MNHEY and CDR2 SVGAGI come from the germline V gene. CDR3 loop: CASTPGIGTGELFF. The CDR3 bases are TGTGCCAGCACCCCAGGGATTGGCACCGGGGAGCTGTTTTTT.

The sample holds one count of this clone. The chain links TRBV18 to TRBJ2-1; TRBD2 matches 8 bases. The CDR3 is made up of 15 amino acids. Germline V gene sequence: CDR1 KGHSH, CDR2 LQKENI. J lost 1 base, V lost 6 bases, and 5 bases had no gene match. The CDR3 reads CASSQGLASYNEQFF. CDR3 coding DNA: TGTGCCAGCTCCCAAGGACTAGCTTCCTACAATGAGCAGTTCTTC.

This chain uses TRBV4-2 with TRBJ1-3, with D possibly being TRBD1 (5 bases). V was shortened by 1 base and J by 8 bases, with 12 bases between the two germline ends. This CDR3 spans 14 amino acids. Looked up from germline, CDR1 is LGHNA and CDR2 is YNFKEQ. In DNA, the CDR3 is TGTGCCAGCAGCCAAGTATCGGGGGAGGACACCATATATTTT. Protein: CASSQVSGEDTIYF.

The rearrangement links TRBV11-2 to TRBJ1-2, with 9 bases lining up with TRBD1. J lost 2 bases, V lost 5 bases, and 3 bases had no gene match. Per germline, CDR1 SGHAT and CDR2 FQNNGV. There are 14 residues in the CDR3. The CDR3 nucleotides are TGTGCCAGCAGCCGGACAGGGGTGAACTATGGCTACACCTTC. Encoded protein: CASSRTGVNYGYTF.

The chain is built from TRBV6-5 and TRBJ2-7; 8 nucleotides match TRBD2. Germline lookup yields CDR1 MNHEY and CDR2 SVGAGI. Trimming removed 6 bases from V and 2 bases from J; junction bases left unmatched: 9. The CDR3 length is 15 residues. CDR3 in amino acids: CASRHRLASPYEQYF. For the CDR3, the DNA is TGTGCCAGCAGACACCGACTAGCGTCCCCCTACGAGCAGTACTTC.

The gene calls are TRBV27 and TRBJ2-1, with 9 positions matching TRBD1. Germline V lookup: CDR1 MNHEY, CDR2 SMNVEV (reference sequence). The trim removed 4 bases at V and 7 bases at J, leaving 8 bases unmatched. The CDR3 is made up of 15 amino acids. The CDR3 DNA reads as TGTGCCAGCAGTTGGGACAGGGTCAGCGGTAATGAGCAGTTCTTC. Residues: CASSWDRVSGNEQFF.

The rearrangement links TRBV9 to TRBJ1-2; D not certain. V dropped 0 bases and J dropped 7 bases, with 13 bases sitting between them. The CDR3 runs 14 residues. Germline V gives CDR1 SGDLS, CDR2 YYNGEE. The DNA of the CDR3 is TGTGCCAGCAGCGTAGGTCGAGGGAGAAGTGGCTACACCTTC. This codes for CASSVGRGRSGYTF.

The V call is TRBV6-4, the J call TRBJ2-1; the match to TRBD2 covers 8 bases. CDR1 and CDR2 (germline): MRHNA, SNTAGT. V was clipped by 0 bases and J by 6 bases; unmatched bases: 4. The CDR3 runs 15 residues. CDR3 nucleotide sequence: TGTGCCAGCAGTGACTCAGCGGGAGCGGGCAATGAGCAGTTCTTC. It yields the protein CASSDSAGAGNEQFF.

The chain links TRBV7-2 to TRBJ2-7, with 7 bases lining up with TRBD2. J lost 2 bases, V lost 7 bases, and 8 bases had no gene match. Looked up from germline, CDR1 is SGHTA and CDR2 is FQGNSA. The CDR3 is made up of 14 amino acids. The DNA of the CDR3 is TGTGCCAGCACCCCGGGCGGGAGTACCTACGAGCAGTACTTC. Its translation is CASTPGGSTYEQYF. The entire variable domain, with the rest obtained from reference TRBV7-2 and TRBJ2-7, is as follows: GAGVSQSPSNKVTEKGKDVELRCDPISGHTALYWYRQSLGQGLEFLIYFQGNSAPDKSGLPSDRFSAERTGGSVSTLTIQRTQQEDSAVYLCASTPGGSTYEQYFGPGTRLTVT.

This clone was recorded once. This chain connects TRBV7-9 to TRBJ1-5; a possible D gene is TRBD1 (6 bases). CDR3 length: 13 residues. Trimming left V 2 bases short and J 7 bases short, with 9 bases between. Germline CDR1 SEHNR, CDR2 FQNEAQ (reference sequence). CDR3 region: CASSLWGQQPQHF. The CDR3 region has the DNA TGTGCCAGCAGCTTATGGGGGCAACAGCCCCAGCATTTT.

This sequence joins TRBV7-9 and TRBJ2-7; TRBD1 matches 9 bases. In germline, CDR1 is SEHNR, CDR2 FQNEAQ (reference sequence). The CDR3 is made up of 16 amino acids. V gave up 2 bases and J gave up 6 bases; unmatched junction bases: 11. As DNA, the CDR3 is TGTGCCAGCAGCTTAATCCCCGGGACAGGGCTCAGCGAGCAGTACTTC. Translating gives CASSLIPGTGLSEQYF.

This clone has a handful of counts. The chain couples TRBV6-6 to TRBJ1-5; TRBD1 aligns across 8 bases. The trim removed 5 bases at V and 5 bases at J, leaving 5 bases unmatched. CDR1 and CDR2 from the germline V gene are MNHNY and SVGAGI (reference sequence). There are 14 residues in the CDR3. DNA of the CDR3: TGTGCCAGCAGTGACAGGGGTAAGGATCAGCCCCAGCATTTT. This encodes CASSDRGKDQPQHF.

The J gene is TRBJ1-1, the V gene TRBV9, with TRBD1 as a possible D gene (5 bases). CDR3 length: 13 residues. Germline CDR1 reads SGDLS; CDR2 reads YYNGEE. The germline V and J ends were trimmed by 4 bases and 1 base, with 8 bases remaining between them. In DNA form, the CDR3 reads TGTGCCAGCAGCATCCAGGGGAACACTGAAGCTTTCTTT. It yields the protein CASSIQGNTEAFF.

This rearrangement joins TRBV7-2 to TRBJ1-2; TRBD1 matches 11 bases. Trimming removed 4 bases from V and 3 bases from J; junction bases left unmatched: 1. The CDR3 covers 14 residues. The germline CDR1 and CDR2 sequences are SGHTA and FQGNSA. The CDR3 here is CASSSGQGDYGYTF. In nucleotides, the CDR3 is TGTGCCAGCAGCTCGGGACAGGGGGACTATGGCTACACCTTC.

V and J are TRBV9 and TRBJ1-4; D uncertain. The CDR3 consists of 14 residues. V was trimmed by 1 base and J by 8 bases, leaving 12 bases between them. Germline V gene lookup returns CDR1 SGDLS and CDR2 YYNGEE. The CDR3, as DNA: TGTGCCAGCAGCGTACGGGGAGGTGGGGAAAAACTGTTTTTT. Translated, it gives CASSVRGGGEKLFF.

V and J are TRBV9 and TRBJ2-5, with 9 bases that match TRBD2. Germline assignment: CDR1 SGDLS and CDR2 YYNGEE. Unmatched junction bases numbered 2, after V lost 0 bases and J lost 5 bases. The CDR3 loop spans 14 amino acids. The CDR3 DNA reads TGTGCCAGCAGCGTAGCTAGCGGGGAGGAGACCCAGTACTTC. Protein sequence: CASSVASGEETQYF. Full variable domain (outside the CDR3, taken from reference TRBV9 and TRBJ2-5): DSGVTQTPKHLITATGQRVTLRCSPRSGDLSVYWYQQSLDQGLQFLIQYYNGEERAKGNILERFSAQQFPDLHSELNLSSLELGDSALYFCASSVASGEETQYFGPGTRLLVL.